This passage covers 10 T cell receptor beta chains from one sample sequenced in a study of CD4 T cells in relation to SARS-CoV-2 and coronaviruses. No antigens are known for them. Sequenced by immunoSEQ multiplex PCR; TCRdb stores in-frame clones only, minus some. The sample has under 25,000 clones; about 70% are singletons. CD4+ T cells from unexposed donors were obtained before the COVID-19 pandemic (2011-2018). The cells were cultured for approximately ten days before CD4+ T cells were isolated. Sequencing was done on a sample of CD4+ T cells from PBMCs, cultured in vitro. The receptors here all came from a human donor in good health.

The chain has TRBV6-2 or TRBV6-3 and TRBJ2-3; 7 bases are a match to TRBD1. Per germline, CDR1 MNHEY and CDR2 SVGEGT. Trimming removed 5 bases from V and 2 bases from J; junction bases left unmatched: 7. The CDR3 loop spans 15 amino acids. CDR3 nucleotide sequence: TGTGCCAGCAGTCAACCGACAGGGCTCACAGATACGCAGTATTTT. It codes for CASSQPTGLTDTQYF.

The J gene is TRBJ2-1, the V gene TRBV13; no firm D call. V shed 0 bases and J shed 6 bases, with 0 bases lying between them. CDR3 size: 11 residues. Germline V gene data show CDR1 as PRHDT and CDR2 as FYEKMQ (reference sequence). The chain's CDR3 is CASSLGNEQFF. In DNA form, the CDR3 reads TGTGCCAGCAGCTTAGGCAATGAGCAGTTCTTC.

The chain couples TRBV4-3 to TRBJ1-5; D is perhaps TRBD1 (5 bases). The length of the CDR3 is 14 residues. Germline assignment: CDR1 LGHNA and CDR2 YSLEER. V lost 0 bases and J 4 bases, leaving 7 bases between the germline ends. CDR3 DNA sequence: TGCGCCAGCAGCCAAGATGGGGGGAATCAGCCCCAGCATTTT. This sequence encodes CASSQDGGNQPQHF.

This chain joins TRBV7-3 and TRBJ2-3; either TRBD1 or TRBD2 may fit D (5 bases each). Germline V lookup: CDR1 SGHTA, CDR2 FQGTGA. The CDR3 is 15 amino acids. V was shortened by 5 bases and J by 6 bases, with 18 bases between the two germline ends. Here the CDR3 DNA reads TGTGCCAGCAGCAAAAGTGGGGGAAGATGGGATACGCAGTATTTT. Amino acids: CASSKSGGRWDTQYF.

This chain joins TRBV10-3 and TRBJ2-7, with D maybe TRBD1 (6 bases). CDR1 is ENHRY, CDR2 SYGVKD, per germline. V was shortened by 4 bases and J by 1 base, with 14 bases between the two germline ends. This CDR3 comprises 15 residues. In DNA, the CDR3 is TGTGCCATCAGTGGGGAACAGGGAGTATCCTACGAGCAGTACTTC. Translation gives CAISGEQGVSYEQYF.

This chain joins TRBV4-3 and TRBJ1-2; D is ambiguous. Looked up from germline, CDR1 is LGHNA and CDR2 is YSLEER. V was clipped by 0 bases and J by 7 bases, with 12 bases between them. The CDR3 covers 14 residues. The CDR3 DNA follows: TGCGCCAGCAGCCAAGATTTGCAGGTTCGTGGCTACACCTTC. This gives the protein CASSQDLQVRGYTF.

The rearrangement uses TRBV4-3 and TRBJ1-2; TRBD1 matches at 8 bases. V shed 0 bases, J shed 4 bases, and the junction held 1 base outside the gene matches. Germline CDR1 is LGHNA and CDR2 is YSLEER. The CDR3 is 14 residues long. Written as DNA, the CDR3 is TGCGCCAGCAGCCAAGAACAGGGGGGCTATGGCTACACCTTC. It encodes CASSQEQGGYGYTF.

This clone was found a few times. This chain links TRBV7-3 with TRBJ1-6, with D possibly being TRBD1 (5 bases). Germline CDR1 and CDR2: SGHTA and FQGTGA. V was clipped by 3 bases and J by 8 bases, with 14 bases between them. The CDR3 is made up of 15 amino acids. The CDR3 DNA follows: TGTGCCAGCAGCTTCGGGACGCCTGTGGATTCACCCCTCCACTTT. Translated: CASSFGTPVDSPLHF.

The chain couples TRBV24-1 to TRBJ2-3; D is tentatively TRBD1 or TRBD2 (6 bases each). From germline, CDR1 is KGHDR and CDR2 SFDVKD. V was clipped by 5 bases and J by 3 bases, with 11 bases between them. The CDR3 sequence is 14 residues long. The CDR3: CATSGGGGTDTQYF. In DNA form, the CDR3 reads TGTGCCACCAGTGGTGGAGGGGGAACAGATACGCAGTATTTT.

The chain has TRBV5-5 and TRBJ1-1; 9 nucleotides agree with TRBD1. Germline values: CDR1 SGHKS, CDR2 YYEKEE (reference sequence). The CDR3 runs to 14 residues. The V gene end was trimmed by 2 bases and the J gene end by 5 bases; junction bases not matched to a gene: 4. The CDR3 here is CASSLDRGLTEAFF. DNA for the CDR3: TGTGCCAGCAGCTTAGACAGGGGGTTAACTGAAGCTTTCTTT. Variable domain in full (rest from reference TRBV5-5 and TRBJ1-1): DAGVTQSPTHLIKTRGQQVTLRCSPISGHKSVSWYQQVLGQGPQFIFQYYEKEERGRGNFPDRFSARQFPNYSSELNVNALLLGDSALYLCASSLDRGLTEAFFGQGTRLTVV.